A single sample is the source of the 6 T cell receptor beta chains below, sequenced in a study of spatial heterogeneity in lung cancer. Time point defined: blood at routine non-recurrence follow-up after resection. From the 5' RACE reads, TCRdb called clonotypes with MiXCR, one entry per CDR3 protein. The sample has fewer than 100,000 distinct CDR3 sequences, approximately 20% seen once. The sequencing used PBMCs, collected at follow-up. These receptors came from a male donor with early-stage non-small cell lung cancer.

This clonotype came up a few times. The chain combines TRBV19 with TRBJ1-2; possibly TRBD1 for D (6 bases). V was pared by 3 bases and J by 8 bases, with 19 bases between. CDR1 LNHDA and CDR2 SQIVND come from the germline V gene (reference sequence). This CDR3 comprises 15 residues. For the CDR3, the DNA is TGTGCCAGTAGTATTGCGGGGGGCGAAACGTCCGGCTACACCTTC. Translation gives CASSIAGGETSGYTF.

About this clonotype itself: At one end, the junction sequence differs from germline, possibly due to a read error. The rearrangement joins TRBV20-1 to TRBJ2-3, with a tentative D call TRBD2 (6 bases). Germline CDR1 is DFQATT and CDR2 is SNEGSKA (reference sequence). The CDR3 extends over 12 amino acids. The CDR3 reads CSGVTSTDTQFF. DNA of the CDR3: TGCAGTGGAGTAACTAGCACAGATACGCAGTTTTTT.

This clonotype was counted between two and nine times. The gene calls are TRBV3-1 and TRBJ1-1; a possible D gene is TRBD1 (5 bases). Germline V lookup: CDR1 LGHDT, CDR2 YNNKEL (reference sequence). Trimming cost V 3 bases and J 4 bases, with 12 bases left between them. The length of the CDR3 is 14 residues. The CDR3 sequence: CASSQGQGGTEAFF. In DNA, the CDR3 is TGTGCCAGCAGCCAGGGGCAGGGAGGCACTGAAGCTTTCTTT.

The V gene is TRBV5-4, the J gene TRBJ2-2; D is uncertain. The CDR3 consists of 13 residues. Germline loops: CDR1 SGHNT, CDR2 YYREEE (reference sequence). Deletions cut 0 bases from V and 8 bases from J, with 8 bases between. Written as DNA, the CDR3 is TGTGCCAGCAGCTTGGGCTACGATGGGGAGCTGTTTTTT. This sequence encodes CASSLGYDGELFF.

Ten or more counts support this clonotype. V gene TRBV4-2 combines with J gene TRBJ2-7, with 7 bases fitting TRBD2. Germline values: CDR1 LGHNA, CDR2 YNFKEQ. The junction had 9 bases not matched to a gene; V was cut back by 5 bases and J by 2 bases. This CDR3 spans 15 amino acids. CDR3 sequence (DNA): TGTGCCAGCAGCAAGGAGCGGGACGGAGCCTACGAGCAGTACTTC. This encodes CASSKERDGAYEQYF.

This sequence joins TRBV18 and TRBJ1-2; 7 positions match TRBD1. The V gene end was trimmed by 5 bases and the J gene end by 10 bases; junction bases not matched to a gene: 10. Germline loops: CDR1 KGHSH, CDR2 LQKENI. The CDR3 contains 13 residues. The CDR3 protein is CASSEGTANDYTF. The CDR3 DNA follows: TGTGCCAGCTCAGAGGGGACAGCTAATGACTACACCTTC.